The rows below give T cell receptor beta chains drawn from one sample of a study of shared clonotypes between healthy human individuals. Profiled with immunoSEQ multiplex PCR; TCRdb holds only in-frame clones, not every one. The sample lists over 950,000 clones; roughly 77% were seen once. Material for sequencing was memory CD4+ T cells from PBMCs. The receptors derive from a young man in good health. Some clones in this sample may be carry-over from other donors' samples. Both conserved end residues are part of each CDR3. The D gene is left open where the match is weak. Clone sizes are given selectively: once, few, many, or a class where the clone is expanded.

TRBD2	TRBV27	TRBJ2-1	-	CASSSPSGRGNEQFF	TGTGCCAGCAGTTCCCCTAGCGGGCGAGGGAATGAGCAGTTCTTC
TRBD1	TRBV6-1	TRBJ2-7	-	CASSPRQGADEQYF	TGTGCCAGCAGTCCTAGACAGGGGGCGGACGAGCAGTACTTC
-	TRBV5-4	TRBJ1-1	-	CASRRGNTEAFF	TGTGCCAGCAGACGGGGGAACACTGAAGCTTTCTTT
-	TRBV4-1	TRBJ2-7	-	CASSQKPPGTASGEQYF	TGCGCCAGCAGCCAAAAACCACCCGGGACGGCCTCAGGCGAGCAGTACTTC
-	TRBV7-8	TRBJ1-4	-	CASSLAVVDEKLFF	TGTGCCAGCAGCTTAGCCGTTGTGGATGAAAAACTGTTTTTT
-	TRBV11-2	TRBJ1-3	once	CASSLTGNTIYF	TGTGCCAGCAGTTTAACTGGAAACACCATATATTTT
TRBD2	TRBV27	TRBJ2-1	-	CASSPTSGIYNEQFF	TGTGCCAGCAGTCCCACTAGCGGGATCTACAATGAGCAGTTCTTC
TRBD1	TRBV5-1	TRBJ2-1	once	CASRLGQGMVEQFF	TGCGCCAGCAGGTTGGGACAGGGAATGGTTGAGCAGTTCTTC
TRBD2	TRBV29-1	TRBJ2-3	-	CSVGLAGYTDTQYF	TGCAGCGTAGGACTAGCGGGGTACACAGATACGCAGTATTTT
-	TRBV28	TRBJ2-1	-	CASSLQASVGDEQFF	TGTGCCAGCAGTTTGCAGGCGTCCGTCGGGGATGAGCAGTTCTTC
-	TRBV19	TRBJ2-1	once	CASGTFYNEQFF	TGTGCCAGTGGGACTTTTTACAATGAGCAGTTCTTC
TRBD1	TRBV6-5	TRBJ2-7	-	CASSPRQGGSYEQYF	TGTGCCAGCAGTCCCCGACAGGGGGGATCCTACGAGCAGTACTTC
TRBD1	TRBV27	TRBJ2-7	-	CASSFRDRVSEQYF	TGTGCCAGCAGTTTCCGGGACAGGGTCTCCGAGCAGTACTTC
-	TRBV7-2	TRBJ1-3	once	CASSLIQLRVSGNTIYF	TGTGCCAGCAGCTTAATACAGTTGAGGGTTTCTGGAAACACCATATATTTT
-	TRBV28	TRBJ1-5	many	CASSQVGGPSQPQHF	TGTGCCAGCAGTCAGGTCGGGGGGCCGAGTCAGCCCCAGCATTTT
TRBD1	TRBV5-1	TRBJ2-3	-	CASSLAGTGLSDTQYF	TGCGCCAGCAGCTTGGCCGGGACAGGGTTGTCAGATACGCAGTATTTT
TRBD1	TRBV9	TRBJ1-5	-	CASSVTGETQPQHF	TGTGCCAGCAGCGTTACAGGGGAGACTCAGCCCCAGCATTTT
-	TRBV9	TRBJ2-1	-	CASSPRVREYNEQFF	TGTGCCAGCAGCCCGAGGGTACGAGAATACAATGAGCAGTTCTTC
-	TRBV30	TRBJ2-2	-	CAWSVTGELFF	TGTGCCTGGAGTGTGACCGGGGAGCTGTTTTTT
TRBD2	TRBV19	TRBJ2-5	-	CASSSGRAYETQYF	TGTGCCAGCAGTAGCGGGAGGGCCTATGAGACCCAGTACTTC
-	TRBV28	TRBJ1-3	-	CASSFNRRSGNTIYF	TGTGCCAGCAGTTTCAATCGACGCTCTGGAAACACCATATATTTT
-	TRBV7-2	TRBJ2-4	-	CASSLSRENIQYF	TGTGCCAGCAGCTTAAGCAGGGAAAACATTCAGTACTTC
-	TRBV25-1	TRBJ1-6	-	CASSDRRSSYNSPLHF	TGTGCCAGCAGTGATCGGCGGAGCTCCTATAATTCACCCCTCCACTTT
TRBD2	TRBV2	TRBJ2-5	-	CASSPSGRKGETQYF	TGTGCCAGCAGTCCCAGCGGGAGGAAGGGGGAGACCCAGTACTTC
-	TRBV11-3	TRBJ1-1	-	CASSLEGTDTEAFF	TGTGCCAGCAGCTTAGAGGGAACGGACACTGAAGCTTTCTTT
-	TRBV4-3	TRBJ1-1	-	CASSQRGRVEAFF	TGCGCCAGCAGCCAAAGAGGCAGGGTTGAAGCTTTCTTT
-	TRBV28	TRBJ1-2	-	CASIDASGRPGGYTF	TGTGCCAGCATCGACGCGTCGGGCCGCCCCGGTGGCTACACCTTC
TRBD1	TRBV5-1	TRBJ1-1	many	CASSRVSGQGILAFF	TGCGCCAGCAGCAGGGTTTCGGGACAGGGAATTTTAGCTTTCTTT
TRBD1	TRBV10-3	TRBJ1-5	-	CAISEQSTGGQPQHF	TGTGCCATCAGTGAGCAATCTACAGGGGGGCAGCCCCAGCATTTT
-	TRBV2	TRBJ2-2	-	CASSGQLNTGELFF	TGTGCCAGCAGCGGACAGTTGAACACCGGGGAGCTGTTTTTT
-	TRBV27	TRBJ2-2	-	CASSFSGAGRYTGELFF	TGTGCCAGCAGTTTTTCTGGGGCAGGACGATACACCGGGGAGCTGTTTTTT
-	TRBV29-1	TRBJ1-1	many	CSVFGDTEAFF	TGCAGCGTTTTCGGTGACACTGAAGCTTTCTTT
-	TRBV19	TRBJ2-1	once	CASSLGQSSYNEQFF	TGTGCCAGTAGTTTAGGACAGAGCTCCTACAATGAGCAGTTCTTC
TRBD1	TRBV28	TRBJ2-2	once	CASSNSRLRTGNTGELFF	TGTGCCAGCAGTAATTCCCGTTTAAGGACAGGGAACACCGGGGAGCTGTTTTTT
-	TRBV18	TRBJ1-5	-	CASSPQSGDQPQHF	TGTGCCAGCTCACCACAATCAGGAGATCAGCCCCAGCATTTT
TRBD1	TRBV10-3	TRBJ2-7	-	CAISPGQGALIEFYEQYF	TGTGCCATCAGTCCGGGACAGGGGGCCCTAATAGAATTTTACGAGCAGTACTTC
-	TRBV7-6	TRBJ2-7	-	CASSFTTNPYEQYF	TGTGCCAGCAGCTTCACTACGAACCCCTACGAGCAGTACTTC
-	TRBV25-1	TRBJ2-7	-	CASSEYEQYF	TGTGCCAGCAGTGAATACGAGCAGTACTTC
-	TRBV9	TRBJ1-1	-	CASSVLGGRNTEAFF	TGTGCCAGCAGCGTTCTGGGGGGTAGGAACACTGAAGCTTTCTTT
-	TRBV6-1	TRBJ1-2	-	CASSGAGIYGYTF	TGTGCCAGCAGTGGGGCAGGGATCTATGGCTACACCTTC
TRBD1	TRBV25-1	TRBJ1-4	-	CASSVTGTGGEKLFF	TGTGCCAGCAGTGTAACCGGGACAGGGGGTGAAAAACTGTTTTTT
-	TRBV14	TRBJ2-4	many	CASSQYLGENIQYF	TGTGCCAGCAGCCAATACTTGGGAGAAAACATTCAGTACTTC
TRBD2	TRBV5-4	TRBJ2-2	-	CASSLLTSGRNTGELFF	TGTGCCAGCAGCTTACTGACTAGCGGGAGGAACACCGGGGAGCTGTTTTTT
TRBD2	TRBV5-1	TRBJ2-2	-	CASSRRGAGDTGELFF	TGCGCCAGCAGCCGGCGCGGAGCGGGGGACACCGGGGAGCTGTTTTTT
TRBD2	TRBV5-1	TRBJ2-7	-	CASSLHASGNSYEQYF	TGCGCCAGCAGCCTACACGCTAGCGGGAACTCCTACGAGCAGTACTTC
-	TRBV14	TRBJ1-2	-	CASSPDQALHYGYTF	TGTGCCAGCAGCCCCGACCAGGCTCTCCACTATGGCTACACCTTC
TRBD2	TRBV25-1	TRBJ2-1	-	CASSDSGRLDNEQFF	TGTGCCAGCAGCGATAGCGGGAGGCTCGACAATGAGCAGTTCTTC
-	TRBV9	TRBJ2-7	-	CASSVGNSSYEQYF	TGTGCCAGCAGCGTAGGAAATAGCTCCTACGAGCAGTACTTC
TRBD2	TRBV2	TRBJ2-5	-	CASSAGEETQYF	TGTGCCAGCAGCGCGGGGGAAGAGACCCAGTACTTC
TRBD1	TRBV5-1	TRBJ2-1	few	CASSSPGTGKFF	TGCGCCAGCAGCTCCCCCGGGACAGGCAAGTTCTTC
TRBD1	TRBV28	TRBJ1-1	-	CASSPTGQGKAEAFF	TGTGCCAGCAGTCCAACGGGACAGGGGAAAGCTGAAGCTTTCTTT
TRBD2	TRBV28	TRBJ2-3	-	CASSLTSGRPDTQYF	TGTGCCAGCAGTCTGACTAGCGGGAGGCCAGATACGCAGTATTTT
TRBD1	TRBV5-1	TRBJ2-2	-	CASSLTGDGTGELFF	TGCGCCAGCAGCTTGACAGGGGATGGGACCGGGGAGCTGTTTTTT
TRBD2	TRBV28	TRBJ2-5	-	CAIWEGGGETQYF	TGTGCCATCTGGGAGGGTGGCGGGGAGACCCAGTACTTC
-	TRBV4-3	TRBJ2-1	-	CASSQDVYNEQFF	TGCGCCAGCAGCCAAGATGTTTACAATGAGCAGTTCTTC